The 10 T cell receptor beta chains below come from one sample, sequenced in a study of spatial heterogeneity in lung cancer. Documented time point: blood at routine non-recurrence follow-up after resection. Unsorted whole RNA samples from tumor, nontumor lung or frozen PBMC were sequenced. One entry per CDR3 protein, called by TCRdb with MiXCR from the 5' RACE reads. Among around 110,000 distinct CDR3 sequences listed, 12% were seen once. Material: PBMCs, obtained at follow-up. All receptors derive from a male donor with early-stage non-small cell lung cancer.

V is TRBV12-3 or TRBV12-4 and J is TRBJ1-2; D gene unclear. This CDR3 spans 11 amino acids. V was clipped by 3 bases and J by 7 bases, with 6 bases between them. Here the CDR3 DNA reads TGTGCCAGCAGTTTTAAAGGTGGCTACACCTTC. It yields the protein CASSFKGGYTF.

There are many counts of this clonotype. The chain carries TRBV10-3 and TRBJ2-7, with 7 nucleotides matching TRBD2. Germline V gene data show CDR1 as ENHRY and CDR2 as SYGVKD. This CDR3 contains 13 residues. J lost 4 bases, V lost 8 bases, and 8 bases had no gene match. The CDR3 bases are TGTGCCATCGGGGCGGGGGTCATGTACGAGCAGTACTTC. Translating it yields CAIGAGVMYEQYF.

The chain uses TRBV5-1 and TRBJ2-1; D ambiguous. This CDR3 comprises 14 residues. V lost 3 bases to trimming and J lost 5 bases, with 12 bases between them. Germline V gene lookup returns CDR1 SGHRS and CDR2 YFSETQ. Here the CDR3 reads CASSSAGPHNEQFF. In nucleotides, the CDR3 is TGCGCCAGCAGCTCGGCCGGGCCCCACAATGAGCAGTTCTTC.

To note about this clonotype: The junction differs from germline at one of its ends, possibly a read error. This rearrangement joins TRBV28 to TRBJ1-6; D remains ambiguous. Germline assignment: CDR1 MDHEN and CDR2 SYDVKM. CDR3 length: 11 residues. In nucleotides, the CDR3 is TGTGCCAGCAGCTCCTCAAGTCTCAGTCGTTTT. This gives the protein CASSSSSLSRF.

This clonotype came up many times. The V gene is TRBV6-6, the J gene TRBJ1-2; the D gene is possibly TRBD1 (6 bases). The CDR3 consists of 12 residues. Germline V lookup: CDR1 MNHNY, CDR2 SVGAGI (reference sequence). V was shortened by 5 bases and J by 6 bases, with 10 bases between the two germline ends. This chain's CDR3 is CASSGTGHGYTF. Written as DNA, the CDR3 is TGTGCCAGCAGTGGAACAGGGCATGGCTACACCTTC.

The chain employs TRBV19 and TRBJ2-3, with D hard to call. CDR3 length: 15 amino acids. Germline CDR1 and CDR2: LNHDA and SQIVND (reference sequence). Trimming removed 3 bases at V and 1 base at J, with 11 bases between. The CDR3 DNA sequence: TGTGCCAGTAGTATCTCCGGGTTTCGCACAGATACGCAGTATTTT. Translated, it gives CASSISGFRTDTQYF.

There are many counts of this clonotype. The chain employs TRBV9 and TRBJ2-3; D may match TRBD1 or TRBD2 (5 bases each). Trimming cost V 4 bases and J 4 bases, with 16 bases left between them. The CDR3 loop spans 15 amino acids. Germline V lookup: CDR1 SGDLS, CDR2 YYNGEE. CDR3 loop: CASSLGGLGADTQYF. In nucleotides, the CDR3 is TGTGCCAGCAGCCTTGGGGGTCTTGGCGCAGATACGCAGTATTTT.

The chain combines TRBV7-9 with TRBJ1-1; 7 nucleotides agree with TRBD1. Germline V CDR1 and CDR2: SEHNR, FQNEAQ (reference sequence). This CDR3 contains 11 residues. V lost 6 bases to trimming and J lost 8 bases; unmatched junction nucleotides: 3. The CDR3 region has the DNA TGTGCCAGCAGGGAACAGGGGGAAGCTTTCTTT. Its protein product is CASREQGEAFF.

This clonotype occurred a few times. The chain joins TRBV29-1 to TRBJ1-4; weak D call: TRBD1 (5 bases). Germline V lookup: CDR1 SQVTM, CDR2 ANQGSEA. This CDR3 contains 11 residues. The germline V and J ends were trimmed by 6 bases and 8 bases, with 10 bases remaining between them. The CDR3 DNA reads as TGCAGCGTCAGGGAGGAAGAAAAACTGTTTTTT. It is translated as CSVREEEKLFF.

This clonotype has just a few counts. The chain combines TRBV11-2 with TRBJ2-5; no clear D. V gave up 2 bases and J gave up 5 bases, with 15 bases separating them. The V gene's germline CDR1 is SGHAT and CDR2 FQNNGV. The CDR3 loop spans 15 amino acids. DNA for the CDR3: TGTGCCAGCAGCTTAATAGTAGGGCTCGCGGAGACCCAGTACTTC. Its protein product is CASSLIVGLAETQYF.